This TCR beta chain is from a study of T cell responses to AZD1222 COVID-19 vaccine. General observations from the study: CD4 TCRs linked to vaccination spanned spike, dominating at 160-218 and 743-854. Baseline antibody screening turned up just a handful of seropositive AZD1222 recipients. Repertoires were obtained solely post-peak T cell response.

In the case of this clone: As yet, its antigen is unknown.

Using immunoSEQ multiplex PCR, the repertoire was profiled, and TCRdb retains in-frame clones only, with some absent. The sample holds 120,000 to 150,000 clones, around nine tenths seen once. The ends lost 4 bases at V and 5 bases at J; junction bases unmatched: 4. Germline CDR1 is SNHLY and CDR2 is FYNNEI. This CDR3 spans 15 amino acids. This sequence joins TRBV2 and TRBJ2-2, with 10 bases fitting TRBD2. This specimen consisted of peripheral blood, obtained on day 0 of AZD1222 vaccination. The clonotype was recovered from an adult in good health. CDR3 sequence reads: CASSGNSGRTGELFF. CDR3 coding DNA: TGTGCCAGCAGTGGAAATAGCGGGAGGACCGGGGAGCTGTTTTTT.